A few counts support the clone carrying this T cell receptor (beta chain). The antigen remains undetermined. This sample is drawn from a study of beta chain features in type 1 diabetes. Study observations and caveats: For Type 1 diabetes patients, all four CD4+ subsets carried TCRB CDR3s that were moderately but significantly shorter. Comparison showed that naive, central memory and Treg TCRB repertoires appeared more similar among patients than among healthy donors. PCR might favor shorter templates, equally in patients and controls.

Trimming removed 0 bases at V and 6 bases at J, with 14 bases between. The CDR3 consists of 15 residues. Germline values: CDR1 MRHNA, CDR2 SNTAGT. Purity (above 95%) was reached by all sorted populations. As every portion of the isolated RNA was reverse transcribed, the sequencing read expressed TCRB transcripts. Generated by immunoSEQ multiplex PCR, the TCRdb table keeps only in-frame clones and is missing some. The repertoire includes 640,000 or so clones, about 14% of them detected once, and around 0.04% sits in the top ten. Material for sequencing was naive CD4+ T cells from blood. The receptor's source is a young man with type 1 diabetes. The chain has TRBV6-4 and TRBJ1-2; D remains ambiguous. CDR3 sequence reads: CASSDSRQVFDGYTF. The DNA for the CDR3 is TGTGCCAGCAGTGACTCGAGGCAGGTGTTTGATGGCTACACCTTC.